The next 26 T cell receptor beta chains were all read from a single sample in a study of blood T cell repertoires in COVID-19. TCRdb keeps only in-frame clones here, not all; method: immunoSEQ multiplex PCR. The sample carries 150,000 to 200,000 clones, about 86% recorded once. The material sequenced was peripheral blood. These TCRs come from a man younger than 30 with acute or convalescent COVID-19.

The CDR3 DNA follows: TGTGCCACCAGCAGAGATTGGAGCACTGAGCAGTTCTTC. Its protein product is CATSRDWSTEQFF. This chain joins TRBV15 and TRBJ2-1; D gene ambiguous. The germline V gene has CDR1 LNHNV and CDR2 YYDKDF (reference sequence). Trimming cost V 0 bases and J 9 bases, with 9 bases left between them. This CDR3 has 13 residues.

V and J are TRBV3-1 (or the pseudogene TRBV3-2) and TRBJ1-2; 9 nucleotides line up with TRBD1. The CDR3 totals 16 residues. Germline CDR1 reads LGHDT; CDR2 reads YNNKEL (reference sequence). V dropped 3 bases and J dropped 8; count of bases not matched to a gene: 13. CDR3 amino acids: CASSQPDRGIGGGYTF. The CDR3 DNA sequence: TGTGCCAGCAGCCAGCCGGACAGGGGCATAGGAGGAGGCTACACCTTC.

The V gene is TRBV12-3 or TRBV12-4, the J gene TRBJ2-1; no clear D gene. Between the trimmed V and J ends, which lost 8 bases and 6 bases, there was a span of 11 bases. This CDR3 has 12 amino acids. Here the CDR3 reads CASLRTFNEQFF. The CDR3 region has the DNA TGTGCCAGCCTACGTACTTTCAATGAGCAGTTCTTC.

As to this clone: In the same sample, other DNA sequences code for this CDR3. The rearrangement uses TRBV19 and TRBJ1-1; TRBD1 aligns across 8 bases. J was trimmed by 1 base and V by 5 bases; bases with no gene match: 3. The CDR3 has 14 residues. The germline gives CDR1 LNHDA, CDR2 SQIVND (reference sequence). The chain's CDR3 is CASSPQGANTEAFF. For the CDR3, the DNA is TGTGCCAGTAGTCCTCAGGGGGCGAACACTGAAGCTTTCTTT. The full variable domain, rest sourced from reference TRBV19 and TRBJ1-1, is DGGITQSPKYLFRKEGQNVTLSCEQNLNHDAMYWYRQDPGQGLRLIYYSQIVNDFQKGDIAEGYSVSREKKESFPLTVTSAQKNPTAFYLCASSPQGANTEAFFGQGTRLTVV.

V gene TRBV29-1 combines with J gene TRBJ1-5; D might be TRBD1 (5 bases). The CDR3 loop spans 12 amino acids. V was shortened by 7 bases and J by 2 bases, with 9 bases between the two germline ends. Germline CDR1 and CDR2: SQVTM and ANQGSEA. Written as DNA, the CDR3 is TGCAGCGCCAGGGAGGGCAATCAGCCCCAGCATTTT. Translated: CSAREGNQPQHF.

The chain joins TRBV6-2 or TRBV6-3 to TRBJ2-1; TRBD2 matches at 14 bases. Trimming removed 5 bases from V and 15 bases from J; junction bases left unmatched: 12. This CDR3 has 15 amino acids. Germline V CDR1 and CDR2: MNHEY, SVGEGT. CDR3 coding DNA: TGTGCCAGCAGTAGCACCGGGACTAGCGGGGGCATCCTGTTCTTC. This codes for CASSSTGTSGGILFF.

This chain's CDR3 is CASSLSGGAYNEQFF. CDR3 bases: TGTGCCAGCAGCTTATCCGGCGGGGCATACAATGAGCAGTTCTTC. The rearrangement uses TRBV7-9 and TRBJ2-1; a weak D match, TRBD2 (6 bases). CDR1 and CDR2 (germline): SEHNR, FQNEAQ (reference sequence). Trimming left V 2 bases short and J 4 bases short, with 12 bases between. The CDR3 is 15 residues long.

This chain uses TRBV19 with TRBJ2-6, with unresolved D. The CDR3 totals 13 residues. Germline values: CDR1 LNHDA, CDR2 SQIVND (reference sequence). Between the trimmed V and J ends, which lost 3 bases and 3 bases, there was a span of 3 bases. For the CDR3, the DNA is TGTGCCAGTAGTATTAATGGGGCCAACGTCCTGACTTTC. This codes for CASSINGANVLTF.

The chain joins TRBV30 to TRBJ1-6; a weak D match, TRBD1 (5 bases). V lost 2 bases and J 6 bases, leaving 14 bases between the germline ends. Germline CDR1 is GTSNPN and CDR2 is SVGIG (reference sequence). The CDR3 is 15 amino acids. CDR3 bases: TGTGCCTGGAGTACCCCAGGGTTTAGTAATTCACCCCTCCACTTT. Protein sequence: CAWSTPGFSNSPLHF.

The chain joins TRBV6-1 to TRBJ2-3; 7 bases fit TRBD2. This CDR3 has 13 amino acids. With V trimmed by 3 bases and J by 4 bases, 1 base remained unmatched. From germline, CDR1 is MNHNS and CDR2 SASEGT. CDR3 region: CASSEGRADTQYF. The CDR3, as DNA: TGTGCCAGCAGTGAGGGGAGGGCAGATACGCAGTATTTT.

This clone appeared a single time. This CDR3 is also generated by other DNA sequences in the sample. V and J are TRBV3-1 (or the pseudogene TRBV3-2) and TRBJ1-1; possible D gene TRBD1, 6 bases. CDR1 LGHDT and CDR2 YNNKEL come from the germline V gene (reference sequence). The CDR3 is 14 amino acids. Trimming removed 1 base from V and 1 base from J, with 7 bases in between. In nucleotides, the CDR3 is TGTGCCAGCAGCCAAGTACAGGGGAACACTGAAGCTTTCTTT. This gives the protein CASSQVQGNTEAFF.

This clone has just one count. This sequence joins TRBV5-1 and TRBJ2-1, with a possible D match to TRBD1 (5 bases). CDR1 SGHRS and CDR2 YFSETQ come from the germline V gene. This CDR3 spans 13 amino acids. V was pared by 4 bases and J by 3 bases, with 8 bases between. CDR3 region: CASSTDSYNEQFF. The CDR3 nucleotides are TGCGCCAGCAGCACAGACAGCTACAATGAGCAGTTCTTC. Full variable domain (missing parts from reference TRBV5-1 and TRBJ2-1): KAGVTQTPRYLIKTRGQQVTLSCSPISGHRSVSWYQQTPGQGLQFLFEYFSETQRNKGNFPGRFSGRQFSNSRSEMNVSTLELGDSALYLCASSTDSYNEQFFGPGTRLTVL.

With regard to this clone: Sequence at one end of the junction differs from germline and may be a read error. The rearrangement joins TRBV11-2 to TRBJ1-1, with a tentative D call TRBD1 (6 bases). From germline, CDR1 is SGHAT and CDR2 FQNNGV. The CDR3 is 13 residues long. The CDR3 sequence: CASRLGGDTEAFF. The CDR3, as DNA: TGTGCCAGCAGGTTAGGGGGGGACACTGAAGCTTTCTTT.

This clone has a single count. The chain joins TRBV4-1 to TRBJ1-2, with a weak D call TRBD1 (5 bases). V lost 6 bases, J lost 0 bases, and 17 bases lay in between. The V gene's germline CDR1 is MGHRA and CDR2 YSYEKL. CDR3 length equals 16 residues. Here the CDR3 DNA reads TGCGCCAGCAGTGAAGGACAAGGGATTACTAACTATGGCTACACCTTC. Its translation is CASSEGQGITNYGYTF.

CDR3 nucleotide sequence: TGCGCCAGCAGCCCGACAGGGTACTCCTATAATTCACCCCTCCACTTT. Translated, it gives CASSPTGYSYNSPLHF. V is TRBV5-1 and J is TRBJ1-6; 7 bases align to TRBD1. The CDR3 spans 16 residues. The germline V gene has CDR1 SGHRS and CDR2 YFSETQ. The trim removed 4 bases at V and 0 bases at J, leaving 4 bases unmatched.

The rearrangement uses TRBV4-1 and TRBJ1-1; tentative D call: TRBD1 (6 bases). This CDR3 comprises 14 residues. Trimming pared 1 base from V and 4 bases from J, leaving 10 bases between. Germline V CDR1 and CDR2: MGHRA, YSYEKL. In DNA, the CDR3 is TGCGCCAGCAGCCAAGTACAGGGATCCACTGAAGCTTTCTTT. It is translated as CASSQVQGSTEAFF.

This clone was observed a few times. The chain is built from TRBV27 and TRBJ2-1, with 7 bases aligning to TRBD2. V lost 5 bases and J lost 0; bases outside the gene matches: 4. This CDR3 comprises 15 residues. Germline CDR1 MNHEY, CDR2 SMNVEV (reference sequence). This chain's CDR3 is CASSSGESSYNEQFF. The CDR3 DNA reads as TGTGCCAGCAGTAGCGGGGAAAGCTCCTACAATGAGCAGTTCTTC.

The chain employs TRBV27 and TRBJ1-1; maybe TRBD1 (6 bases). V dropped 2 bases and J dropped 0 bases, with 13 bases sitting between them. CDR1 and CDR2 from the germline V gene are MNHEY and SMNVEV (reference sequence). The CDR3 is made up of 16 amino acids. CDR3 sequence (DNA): TGTGCCAGCAGTTTAAGAGGGGGGGGCCTGAACACTGAAGCTTTCTTT. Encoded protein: CASSLRGGGLNTEAFF.

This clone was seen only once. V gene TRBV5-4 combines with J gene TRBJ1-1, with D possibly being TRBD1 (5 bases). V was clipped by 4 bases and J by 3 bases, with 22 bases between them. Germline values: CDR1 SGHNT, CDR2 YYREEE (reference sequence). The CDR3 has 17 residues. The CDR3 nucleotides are TGTGCCAGCAGCCCTGGGGCGTTTGGGGTAGAGGACACTGAAGCTTTCTTT. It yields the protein CASSPGAFGVEDTEAFF.

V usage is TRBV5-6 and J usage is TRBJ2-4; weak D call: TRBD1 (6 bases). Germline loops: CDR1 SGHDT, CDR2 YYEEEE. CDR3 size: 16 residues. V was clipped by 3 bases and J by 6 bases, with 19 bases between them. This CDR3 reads CASSSLSSTGPNIQYF. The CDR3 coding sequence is TGTGCCAGCAGCTCCCTATCTTCGACAGGTCCAAACATTCAGTACTTC.

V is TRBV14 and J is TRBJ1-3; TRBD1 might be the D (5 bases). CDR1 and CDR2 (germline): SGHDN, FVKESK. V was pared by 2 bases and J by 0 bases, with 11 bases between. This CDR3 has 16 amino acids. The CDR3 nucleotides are TGTGCCAGCAGCCAACTCGGGGGTCCCTCTGGAAACACCATATATTTT. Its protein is CASSQLGGPSGNTIYF.

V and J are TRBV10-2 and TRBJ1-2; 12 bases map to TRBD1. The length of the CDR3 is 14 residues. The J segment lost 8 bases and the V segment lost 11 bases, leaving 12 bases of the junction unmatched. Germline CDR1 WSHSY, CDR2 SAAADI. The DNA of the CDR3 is TGCGCCTCAACAACCGGGACAGGGGGCCAGGGCTACACCTTC. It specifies CASTTGTGGQGYTF.

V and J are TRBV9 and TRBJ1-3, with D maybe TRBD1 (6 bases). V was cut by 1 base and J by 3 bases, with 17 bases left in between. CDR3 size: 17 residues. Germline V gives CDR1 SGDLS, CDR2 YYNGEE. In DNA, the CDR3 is TGTGCCAGCAGCGTATCCCGCACAGGGTATGGTGGAAACACCATATATTTT. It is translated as CASSVSRTGYGGNTIYF. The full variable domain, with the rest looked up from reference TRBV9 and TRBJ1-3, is DSGVTQTPKHLITATGQRVTLRCSPRSGDLSVYWYQQSLDQGLQFLIQYYNGEERAKGNILERFSAQQFPDLHSELNLSSLELGDSALYFCASSVSRTGYGGNTIYFGEGSWLTVV.

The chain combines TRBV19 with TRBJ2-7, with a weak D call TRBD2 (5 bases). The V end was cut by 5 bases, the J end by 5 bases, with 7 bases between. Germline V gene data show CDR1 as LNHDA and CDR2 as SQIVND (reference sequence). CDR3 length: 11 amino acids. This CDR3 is CASSVRDEQYF. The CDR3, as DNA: TGTGCCAGTAGTGTGAGGGACGAGCAGTACTTC.

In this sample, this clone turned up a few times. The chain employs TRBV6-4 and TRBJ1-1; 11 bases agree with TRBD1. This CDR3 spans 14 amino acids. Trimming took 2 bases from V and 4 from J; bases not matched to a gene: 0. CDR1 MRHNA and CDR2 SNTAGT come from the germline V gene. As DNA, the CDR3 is TGTGCCAGCAGTGACGGACAGGGGGCCACTGAAGCTTTCTTT. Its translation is CASSDGQGATEAFF.

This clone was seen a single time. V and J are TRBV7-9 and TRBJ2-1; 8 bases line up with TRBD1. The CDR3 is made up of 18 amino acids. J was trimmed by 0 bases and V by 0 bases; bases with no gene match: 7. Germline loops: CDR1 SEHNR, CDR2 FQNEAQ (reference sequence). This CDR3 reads CASSLAWTGSNSYNEQFF. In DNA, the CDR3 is TGTGCCAGCAGCTTAGCGTGGACAGGGTCAAACTCCTACAATGAGCAGTTCTTC. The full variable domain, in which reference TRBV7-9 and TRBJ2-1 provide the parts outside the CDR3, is DTGVSQNPRHKITKRGQNVTFRCDPISEHNRLYWYRQTLGQGPEFLTYFQNEAQLEKSRLLSDRFSAERPKGSFSTLEIQRTEQGDSAMYLCASSLAWTGSNSYNEQFFGPGTRLTVL.